This T cell receptor beta chain derives from a study of T cells in Graves' hyperthyroidism and ophthalmopathy. On the study more broadly: Peripheral blood was acquired at first diagnosis, ahead of any therapy whatsoever.

Researchers amplified the TCR beta CDR3 regions from RNA transcripts. The TCR CDR3 was amplified in a first-round RT-PCR using the HTBI primer set. TCRdb analysed the multiplex PCR reads with MiXCR anew, one entry per CDR3 protein. The table lists about 410,000 distinct CDR3 sequences, around 15% of them singletons. Broader study findings: In validation, the model predicted ophthalmopathy. These predictions came a median roughly 6 months before onset.

This clonotype has a count of ten or more. The antigen is undetermined. Each ophthalmopathy patient scored at least 3 on the Clinical Activity Score and at least 4 on NOSPECS grade, with duration under 3 months. The authors obtained PBMCs from 7.5 to 10 ml of fresh peripheral blood. The CDR3 extends over 12 amino acids. Germline CDR1 SGHAT, CDR2 FQNNGV. Trimming left V 5 bases short and J 8 bases short, with 10 bases between. The sequence derives from a man between 18 and 29 years old with Graves' ophthalmopathy. Sequenced sample: blood. The chain uses TRBV11-2 and TRBJ2-1; possible D gene TRBD1, 6 bases. CDR3 sequence: CASSLTGYEQFF. The CDR3 DNA sequence: TGTGCCAGCAGCCTCACAGGGTATGAGCAGTTCTTC.